This T cell receptor beta chain stems from a study of blood T cells in healthy people across ages. Overall study: About one barcoded TCR beta cDNA was captured per two T cells.

About this clonotype itself: What it binds is unknown.

Trimming stripped 6 bases from V and 9 bases from J, with 18 bases between. Germline loops: CDR1 KGHSH, CDR2 LQKENI. The length of the CDR3 is 14 residues. Study findings and constraints: There were more naive CD4+ cells and higher diversity in long-lived donors than in aged donors.

It was with a sample-barcoded 5' primer and a J-beta primer mix that a second PCR of about 7 to 12 cycles was run. TCRdb re-derived calls from the 5' RACE reads in MiXCR, one entry per CDR3 protein. The table includes about 1.4 million distinct CDR3 sequences, around 55% detected once. Specimen: blood. The rearrangement joins TRBV18 to TRBJ2-1; D perhaps matches TRBD2 (6 bases). The receptor comes from a man in his late teens or twenties in good health. The CDR3 DNA sequence: TGTGCCAGCTCGGGACTCAGTCGTACTAGTGAGCAGTTCTTC. It yields the protein CASSGLSRTSEQFF. The variable domain in full, with the rest retrieved from reference TRBV18 and TRBJ2-1, is NAGVMQNPRHLVRRRGQEARLRCSPMKGHSHVYWYRQLPEEGLKFMVYLQKENIIDESGMPKERFSAEFPKEGPSILRIQQVVRGDSAAYFCASSGLSRTSEQFFGPGTRLTVL.